In this sample, the clone carrying this T cell receptor (beta chain) turned up a few times. Its cognate antigen is unknown. This sample stems from a study of post-analysis software for immune sequencing data. The study's findings and limits: Controls had significantly higher normalized Chao1 diversity than multiple sclerosis patients. TRBV5-6, TRBV5-1 and TRBV20-1 belonged to a set of roughly five TRBV segments that were more frequent in patients than controls.

cDNA libraries for TCR beta contained unique molecular identifiers. TCRdb called the PCR reads again in MiXCR, with one record for every CDR3 protein. The sample shows some 370,000 distinct CDR3 sequences, around a third of them seen only once. Germline CDR1 and CDR2: MNHEY and SVGAGI. This CDR3 is built from 18 residues. Trimming left V 0 bases short and J 10 bases short, with 22 bases between. The source is a girl between 5 and 17 years old with multiple sclerosis. The chain recombines TRBV6-5 with TRBJ1-6; no firm D call. The sample comprised blood. The CDR3 nucleotides read TGTGCCAGCAGTTACTCGATTAGTGCTGGTCTCGTGGGCTCACCCCTCCACTTT. It codes for CASSYSISAGLVGSPLHF.